Presented here are 14 T cell receptor beta chains from one specimen sequenced in a study of T cells in Graves' hyperthyroidism and ophthalmopathy (dated by TCRdb to about 2019). Library method: multiplex PCR. Sequenced using an Illumina HiSeq 2000. The TCR beta CDR3 regions were amplified from RNA transcripts. The first round of RT-PCR for the TCR CDR3 was performed with the HTBI primer set and the Qiagen OneStep RT-PCR kit. The public reads were reprocessed in TCRdb via fastp at Q25 and MiXCR, keeping in-frame beta chains. CDR3 protein duplicates are merged, each entry listing the most common genes and DNA. This sample has 640,000 or so distinct CDR3 sequences in its table, and roughly 14% of those were observed once. The biggest ten clones account for 3.5% to 4.5% of the sample. The sequenced sample was blood. These receptors were collected from a middle-aged woman with Graves' ophthalmopathy.

This clonotype appeared many times. The DNA for the CDR3 is TGTGCCAGCAGTTACGGAGGGGGCGGTGGCTACACCTTC. Translation gives CASSYGGGGGYTF. The J gene is TRBJ1-2, the V gene TRBV6-5; 7 bases line up with TRBD1. The CDR3 runs to 13 residues. V lost 2 bases to trimming and J lost 7 bases; unmatched junction nucleotides: 4. From germline, CDR1 is MNHEY and CDR2 SVGAGI.

This clonotype showed up many times. The chain is built from TRBV7-9 and TRBJ2-5; D gene unclear. V lost 2 bases and J 5 bases, leaving 6 bases between the germline ends. Germline CDR1 and CDR2: SEHNR and FQNEAQ (reference sequence). CDR3 length equals 12 residues. The CDR3 nucleotides are TGTGCCAGCAGCTTATATTGGGAGACCCAGTACTTC. This translates into CASSLYWETQYF.

The sample holds many counts of this clonotype. The chain carries TRBV7-8 and TRBJ2-7; no clear D gene. Germline V gives CDR1 SGHVS, CDR2 FQNEAQ. V lost 5 bases to trimming and J lost 3 bases, with 14 bases between them. The CDR3 loop spans 14 amino acids. CDR3 region: CASSLRALHYEQYF. The CDR3 nucleotides are TGTGCCAGCAGCCTACGGGCCCTGCACTACGAGCAGTACTTC.

In this sample, this clonotype turned up once. The chain combines TRBV18 with TRBJ2-2; D not certain. Trimming shortened V by 6 bases and J by 7 bases, and 18 bases separated the two germline ends. Germline V gene sequence: CDR1 KGHSH, CDR2 LQKENI. The CDR3 totals 15 residues. DNA of the CDR3: TGTGCCAGCTCTCCCCGTTGGACGACGGACGGGGAGCTGTTTTTT. Protein sequence: CASSPRWTTDGELFF.

The sample holds many counts of this clonotype. J is TRBJ1-2 and V is TRBV6-1; possible D gene TRBD1, 5 bases. The ends were cut back, 1 base at V and 10 bases at J, with 10 bases in the middle. Germline lookup yields CDR1 MNHNS and CDR2 SASEGT. There are 12 residues in the CDR3. This chain's CDR3 is CASSEGGRSYTF. The DNA for the CDR3 is TGTGCCAGCAGTGAAGGGGGACGATCCTACACCTTC.

The table lists this clonotype with many counts. The V gene is TRBV29-1, the J gene TRBJ1-2; no reliable D call. The CDR3 extends over 11 amino acids. The V and J ends lost 6 bases and 0 bases respectively, with 5 bases between them. Germline CDR1 is SQVTM and CDR2 is ANQGSEA. This chain's CDR3 is CSVRTNYGYTF. The DNA for the CDR3 is TGCAGCGTGAGGACTAACTATGGCTACACCTTC.

This clonotype was detected ten times or more. This sequence joins TRBV7-2 and TRBJ1-2; D ambiguous. Germline loops: CDR1 SGHTA, CDR2 FQGNSA. The V end was cut by 4 bases, the J end by 4 bases, with 13 bases between. This CDR3 has 14 amino acids. The CDR3 region is CASSSNRVFYGYTF. CDR3 coding DNA: TGTGCCAGCAGCTCTAACAGAGTTTTCTATGGCTACACCTTC.

CDR3 bases: TGTGCCAGCAGCGAACAGGATTATCAGCCCCAGCATTTT. Translating it yields CASSEQDYQPQHF. The J gene is TRBJ1-5, the V gene TRBV7-6, with D maybe TRBD1 (5 bases). Germline CDR1 is SGHVS and CDR2 is FNYEAQ. V lost 5 bases and J 5 bases, leaving 10 bases between the germline ends. The CDR3 covers 13 residues. The full variable domain, in which reference TRBV7-6 and TRBJ1-5 provide the parts outside the CDR3, is GAGVSQSPRYKVTKRGQDVALRCDPISGHVSLYWYRQALGQGPEFLTYFNYEAQQDKSGLPNDRFSAERPEGSISTLTIQRTEQRDSAMYRCASSEQDYQPQHFGDGTRLSIL.

This clonotype was recorded at least ten times. The chain combines TRBV28 with TRBJ1-1; D possibly corresponds to TRBD1 (5 bases). Germline V lookup: CDR1 MDHEN, CDR2 SYDVKM. CDR3 length: 15 amino acids. V dropped 3 bases and J dropped 2 bases, with 13 bases sitting between them. Written as DNA, the CDR3 is TGTGCCAGCAGTTTCGTAGGCAGGGTAAACACTGAAGCTTTCTTT. It translates to CASSFVGRVNTEAFF.

This clonotype was observed at least ten times. The chain couples TRBV6-2 or TRBV6-3 to TRBJ1-2; D not resolved. V dropped 0 bases and J dropped 2 bases, with 10 bases sitting between them. The CDR3 sequence is 15 residues long. Germline V gene lookup returns CDR1 MNHEY and CDR2 SVGEGT. CDR3 in DNA: TGTGCCAGCAGTTACTCACCGGACTCGAACTATGGCTACACCTTC. Amino acid sequence: CASSYSPDSNYGYTF.

This clonotype has at least ten counts. The V and J genes are TRBV7-2 and TRBJ2-7; D is possibly TRBD1 or TRBD2 (5 bases each). Germline CDR1 SGHTA, CDR2 FQGNSA. The CDR3 runs 15 residues. The V end was cut by 2 bases, the J end by 0 bases, with 11 bases between. The CDR3 region has the DNA TGTGCCAGCAGCTTAAGGAAGGGACCCTCCTACGAGCAGTACTTC. Residues: CASSLRKGPSYEQYF.

This clonotype was recorded at least ten times. One junction end disagrees with the germline gene, perhaps due to a read error. This rearrangement joins TRBV6-2 or TRBV6-3 to TRBJ1-2, with 11 nucleotides matching TRBD1. Germline V gene sequence: CDR1 MNHEY, CDR2 SVGEGT. CDR3 length: 15 amino acids. This chain's CDR3 is CTSSYTRTGGDGYTF. The DNA of the CDR3 is TGTACCAGCAGTTACACCCGGACAGGGGGCGATGGCTACACCTTC.

At least ten counts were recorded for this clonotype. The chain joins TRBV29-1 to TRBJ1-1, with no clear D. The CDR3 has 10 residues. V was trimmed by 4 bases and J by 6 bases, leaving 6 bases between them. Germline V CDR1 and CDR2: SQVTM, ANQGSEA. The CDR3, as DNA: TGCAGCGTTGCGGTAGCTGAAGCTTTCTTT. Its translation: CSVAVAEAFF.

This clonotype was detected ten times or more. The chain uses TRBV11-2 and TRBJ2-5; D gene unclear. The germline V gene has CDR1 SGHAT and CDR2 FQNNGV. The germline V and J ends were trimmed by 5 bases and 1 base, with 11 bases remaining between them. The length of the CDR3 is 14 residues. CDR3 DNA: TGTGCCAGCAGCCCTCGGCGGACCCAAGAGACCCAGTACTTC. Translated, it gives CASSPRRTQETQYF.